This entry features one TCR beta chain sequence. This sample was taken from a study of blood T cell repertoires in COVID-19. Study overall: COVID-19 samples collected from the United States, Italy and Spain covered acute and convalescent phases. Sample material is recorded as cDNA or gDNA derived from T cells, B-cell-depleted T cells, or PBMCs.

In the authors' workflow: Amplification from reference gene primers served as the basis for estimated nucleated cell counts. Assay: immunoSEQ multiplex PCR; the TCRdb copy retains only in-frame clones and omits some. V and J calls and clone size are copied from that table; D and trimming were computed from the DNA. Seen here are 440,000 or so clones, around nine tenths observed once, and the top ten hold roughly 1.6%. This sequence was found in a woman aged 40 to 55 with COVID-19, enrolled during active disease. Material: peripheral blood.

The CDR3 DNA reads as TGTGCCAGCAGTGCAGGGTTCAGCACCGGGGAGCTGTTTTTT. Translation gives CASSAGFSTGELFF. This rearrangement joins TRBV7-3 to TRBJ2-2; tentative D call: TRBD1 (5 bases). The V end lost 6 bases, the J end lost 4 bases, and 12 bases lay between the germline ends. The CDR3 consists of 14 residues. The germline V gene encodes CDR1 SGHTA and CDR2 FQGTGA.